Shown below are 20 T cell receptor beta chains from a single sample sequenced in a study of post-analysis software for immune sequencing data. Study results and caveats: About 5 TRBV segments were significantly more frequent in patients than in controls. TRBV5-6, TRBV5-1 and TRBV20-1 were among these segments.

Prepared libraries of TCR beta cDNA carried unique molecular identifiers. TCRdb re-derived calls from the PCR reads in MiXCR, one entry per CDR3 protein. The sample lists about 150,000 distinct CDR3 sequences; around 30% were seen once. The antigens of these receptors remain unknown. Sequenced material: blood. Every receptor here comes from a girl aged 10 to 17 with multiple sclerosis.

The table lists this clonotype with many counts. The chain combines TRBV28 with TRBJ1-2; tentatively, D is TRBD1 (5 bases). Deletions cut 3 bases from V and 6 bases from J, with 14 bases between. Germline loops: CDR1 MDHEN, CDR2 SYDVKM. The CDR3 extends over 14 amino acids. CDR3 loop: CASSFAGTRDGYTF. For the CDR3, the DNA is TGTGCCAGCAGTTTCGCGGGGACCAGGGATGGCTACACCTTC.

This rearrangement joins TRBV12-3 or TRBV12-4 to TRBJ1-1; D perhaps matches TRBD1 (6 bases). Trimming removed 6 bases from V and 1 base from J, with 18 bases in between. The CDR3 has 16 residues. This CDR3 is CASRPTGSAGNTEAFF. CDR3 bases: TGTGCCAGCAGACCCACAGGGTCGGCCGGGAACACTGAAGCTTTCTTT.

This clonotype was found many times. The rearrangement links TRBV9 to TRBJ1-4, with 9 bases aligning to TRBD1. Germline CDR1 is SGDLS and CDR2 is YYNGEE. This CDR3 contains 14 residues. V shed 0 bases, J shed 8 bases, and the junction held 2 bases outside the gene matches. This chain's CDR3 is CASSVEQGAEKLFF. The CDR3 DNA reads TGTGCCAGCAGCGTAGAACAGGGGGCCGAAAAACTGTTTTTT.

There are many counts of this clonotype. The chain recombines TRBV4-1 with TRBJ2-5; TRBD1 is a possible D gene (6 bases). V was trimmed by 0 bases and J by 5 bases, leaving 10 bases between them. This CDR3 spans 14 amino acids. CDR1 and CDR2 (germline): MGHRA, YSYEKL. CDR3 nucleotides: TGCGCCAGCAGCCAAGACAGGGGTTGGGAGACCCAGTACTTC. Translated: CASSQDRGWETQYF.

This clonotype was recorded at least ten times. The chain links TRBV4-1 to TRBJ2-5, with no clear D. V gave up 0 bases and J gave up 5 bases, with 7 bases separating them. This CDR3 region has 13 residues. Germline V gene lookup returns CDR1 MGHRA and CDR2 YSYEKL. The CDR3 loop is CASSQDGRETQYF. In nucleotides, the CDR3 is TGCGCCAGCAGCCAAGATGGGCGGGAGACCCAGTACTTC.

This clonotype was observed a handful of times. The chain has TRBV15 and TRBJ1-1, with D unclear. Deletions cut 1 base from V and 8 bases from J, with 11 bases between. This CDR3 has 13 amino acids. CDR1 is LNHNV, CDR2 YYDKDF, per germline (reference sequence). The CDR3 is CATSRAEGPEAFF. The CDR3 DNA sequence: TGTGCCACCAGCAGAGCCGAGGGCCCAGAAGCTTTCTTT.

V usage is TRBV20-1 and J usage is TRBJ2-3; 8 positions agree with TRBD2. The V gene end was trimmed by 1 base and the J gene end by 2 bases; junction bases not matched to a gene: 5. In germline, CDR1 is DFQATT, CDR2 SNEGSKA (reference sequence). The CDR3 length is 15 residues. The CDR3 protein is CSARATSGFTDTQYF. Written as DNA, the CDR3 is TGCAGTGCTAGAGCAACTAGCGGCTTCACAGATACGCAGTATTTT.

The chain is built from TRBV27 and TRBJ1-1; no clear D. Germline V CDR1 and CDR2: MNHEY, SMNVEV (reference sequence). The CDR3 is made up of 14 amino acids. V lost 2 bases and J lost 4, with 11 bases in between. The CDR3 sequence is CASSLEWAGTEAFF. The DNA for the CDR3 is TGTGCCAGCAGTTTAGAGTGGGCAGGCACTGAAGCTTTCTTT.

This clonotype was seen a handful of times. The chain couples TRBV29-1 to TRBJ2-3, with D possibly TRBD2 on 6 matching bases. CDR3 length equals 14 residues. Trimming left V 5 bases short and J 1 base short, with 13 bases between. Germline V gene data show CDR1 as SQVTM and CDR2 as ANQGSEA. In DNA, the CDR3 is TGCAGCGTTAGAAGGAGGGACGGCACAGATACGCAGTATTTT. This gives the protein CSVRRRDGTDTQYF.

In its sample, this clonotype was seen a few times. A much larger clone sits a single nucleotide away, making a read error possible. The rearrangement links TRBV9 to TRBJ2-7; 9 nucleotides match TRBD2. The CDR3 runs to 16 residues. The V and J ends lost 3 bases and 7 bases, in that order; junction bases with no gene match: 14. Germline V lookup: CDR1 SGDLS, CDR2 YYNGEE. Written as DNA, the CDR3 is TGTGCCAGCAGCGCTAGAGCGGGAGGTGTCTACAATGAGCAGTACTTC. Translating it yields CASSARAGGVYNEQYF. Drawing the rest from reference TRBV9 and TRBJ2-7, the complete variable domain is DSGVTQTPKHLITATGQRVTLRCSPRSGDLSVYWYQQSLDQGLQFLIQYYNGEERAKGNILERFSAQQFPDLHSELNLSSLELGDSALYFCASSARAGGVYNEQYFGPGTRLTVT.

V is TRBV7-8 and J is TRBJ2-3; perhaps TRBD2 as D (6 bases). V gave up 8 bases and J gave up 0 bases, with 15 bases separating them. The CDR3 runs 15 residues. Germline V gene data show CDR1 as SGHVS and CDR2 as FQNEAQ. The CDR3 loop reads CASGDFSTSTDTQYF. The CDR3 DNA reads TGTGCCAGCGGGGACTTCTCAACTAGCACAGATACGCAGTATTTT. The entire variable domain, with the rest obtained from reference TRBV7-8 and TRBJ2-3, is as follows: GAGVSQSPRYKVAKRGQDVALRCDPISGHVSLFWYQQALGQGPEFLTYFQNEAQLDKSGLPSDRFFAERPEGSVSTLKIQRTQQEDSAVYLCASGDFSTSTDTQYFGPGTRLTVL.

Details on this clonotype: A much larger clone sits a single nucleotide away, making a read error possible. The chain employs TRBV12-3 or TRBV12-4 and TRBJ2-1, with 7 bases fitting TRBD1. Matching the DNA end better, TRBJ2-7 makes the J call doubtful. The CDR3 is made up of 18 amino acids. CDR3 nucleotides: TGTGCCAGCAGTTTAGACGAGACAGGGCTCAGGGATTACAATGAGCAGTACTTC. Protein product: CASSLDETGLRDYNEQYF.

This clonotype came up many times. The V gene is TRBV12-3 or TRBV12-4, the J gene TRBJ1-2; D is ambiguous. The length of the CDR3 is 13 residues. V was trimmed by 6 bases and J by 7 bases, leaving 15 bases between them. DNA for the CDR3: TGTGCCAGCAGCACTATCGTCGCGTCTGGCTACACCTTC. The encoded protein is CASSTIVASGYTF.

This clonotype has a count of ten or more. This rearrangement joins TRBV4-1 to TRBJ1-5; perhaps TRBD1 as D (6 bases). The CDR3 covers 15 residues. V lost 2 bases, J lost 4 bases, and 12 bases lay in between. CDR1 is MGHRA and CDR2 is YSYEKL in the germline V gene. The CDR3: CASSQTGWTNQPQHF. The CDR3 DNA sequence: TGCGCCAGCAGCCAAACAGGGTGGACAAATCAGCCCCAGCATTTT.

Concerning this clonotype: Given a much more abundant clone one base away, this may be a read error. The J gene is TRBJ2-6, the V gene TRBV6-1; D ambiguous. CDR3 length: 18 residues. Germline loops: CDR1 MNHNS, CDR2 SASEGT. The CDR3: CGSRETFISFSGANVLTF. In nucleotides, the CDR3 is TGTGGCAGCAGAGAGACTTTCATTTCATTCTCTGGGGCCAACGTCCTGACTTTC.

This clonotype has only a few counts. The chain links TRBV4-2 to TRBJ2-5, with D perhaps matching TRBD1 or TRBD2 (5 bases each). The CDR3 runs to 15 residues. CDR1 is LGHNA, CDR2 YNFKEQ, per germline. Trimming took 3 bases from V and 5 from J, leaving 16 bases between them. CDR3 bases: TGTGCCAGCAGCCATCCCTCAGCGGCAGGGGAGACCCAGTACTTC. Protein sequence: CASSHPSAAGETQYF.

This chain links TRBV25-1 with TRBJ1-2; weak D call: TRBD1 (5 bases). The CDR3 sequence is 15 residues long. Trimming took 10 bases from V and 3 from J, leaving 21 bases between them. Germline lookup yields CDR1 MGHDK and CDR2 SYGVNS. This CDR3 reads CANTDGKRGYYGYTF. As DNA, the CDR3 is TGTGCCAACACGGACGGAAAGAGGGGTTACTATGGCTACACCTTC.

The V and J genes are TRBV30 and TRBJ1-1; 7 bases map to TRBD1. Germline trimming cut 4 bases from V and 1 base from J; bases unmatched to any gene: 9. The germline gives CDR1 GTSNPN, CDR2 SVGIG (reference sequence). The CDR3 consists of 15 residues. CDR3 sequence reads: CAWTPADRRNTEAFF. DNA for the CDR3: TGTGCCTGGACTCCTGCGGACAGGCGGAACACTGAAGCTTTCTTT. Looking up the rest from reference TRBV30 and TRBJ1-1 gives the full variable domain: SQTIHQWPATLVQPVGSPLSLECTVEGTSNPNLYWYRQAAGRGLQLLFYSVGIGQISSEVPQNLSASRPQDRQFILSSKKLLLSDSGFYLCAWTPADRRNTEAFFGQGTRLTVV.

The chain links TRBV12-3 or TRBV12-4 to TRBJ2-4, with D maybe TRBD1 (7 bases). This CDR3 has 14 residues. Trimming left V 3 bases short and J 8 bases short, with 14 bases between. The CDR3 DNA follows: TGTGCCAGCAGTTTTGGAGGGGGCGAAGACATTCAGTACTTC. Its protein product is CASSFGGGEDIQYF.

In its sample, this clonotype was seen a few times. CDR3 bases: TGCGCCAGCAGCCCGGGACTAGCGGCCGACACAGATACGCAGTATTTT. It translates to CASSPGLAADTDTQYF. J is TRBJ2-3 and V is TRBV5-1; 11 bases align to TRBD2. The CDR3 runs to 16 residues. V lost 4 bases, J lost 2 bases, and 6 bases stayed unmatched. Germline loops: CDR1 SGHRS, CDR2 YFSETQ.